This TCR beta chain was identified during a study of T-cell reconstitution after alpha-beta-depleted transplantation in children. Regarding the study as a whole: Where alpha-beta T cells came from about two months after transplant was reportedly several hundred expanded graft clones. Counts and diversity of T cells one year after transplant came mostly from newly produced T cells.

This clonotype was seen only a few times. What it binds is unknown. One junction end disagrees with the germline gene, perhaps due to a read error. The library targeted TCRbeta and was prepared with unique molecular identifiers. TCRdb re-analysed the PCR reads in MiXCR, keeping a single row per CDR3 protein. The table lists some 840,000 distinct CDR3 sequences, roughly 15% of them singletons. The sample was PBMCs, mostly from graft donor cells, taken 360 days after TCRalphabeta/CD19-depleted stem cell transplant. This TCR was sampled from a male patient under 18 who had a stem cell transplant for acute lymphoblastic leukemia, so the T cells may come from the graft donor.

CDR3: CSARAAGGETPF. As DNA, the CDR3 is TGCAGTGCTAGGGCCGCGGGCGGAGAGACGCCCTTC. V usage is TRBV20-1 and J usage is TRBJ1-2, with D hard to call. Germline V lookup: CDR1 DFQATT, CDR2 SNEGSKA (reference sequence). There are 12 residues in the CDR3.